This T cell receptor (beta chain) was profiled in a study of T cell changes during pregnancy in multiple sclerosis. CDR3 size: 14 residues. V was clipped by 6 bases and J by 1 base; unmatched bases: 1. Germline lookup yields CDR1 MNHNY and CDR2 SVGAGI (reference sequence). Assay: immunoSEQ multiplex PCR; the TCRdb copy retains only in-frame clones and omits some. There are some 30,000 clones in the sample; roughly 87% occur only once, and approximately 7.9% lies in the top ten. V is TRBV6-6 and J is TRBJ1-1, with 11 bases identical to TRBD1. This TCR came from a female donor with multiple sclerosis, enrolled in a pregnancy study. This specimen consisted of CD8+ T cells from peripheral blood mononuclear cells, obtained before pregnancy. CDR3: CASRDRGQNTEAFF. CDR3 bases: TGTGCCAGCAGGGACAGGGGGCAGAACACTGAAGCTTTCTTT.